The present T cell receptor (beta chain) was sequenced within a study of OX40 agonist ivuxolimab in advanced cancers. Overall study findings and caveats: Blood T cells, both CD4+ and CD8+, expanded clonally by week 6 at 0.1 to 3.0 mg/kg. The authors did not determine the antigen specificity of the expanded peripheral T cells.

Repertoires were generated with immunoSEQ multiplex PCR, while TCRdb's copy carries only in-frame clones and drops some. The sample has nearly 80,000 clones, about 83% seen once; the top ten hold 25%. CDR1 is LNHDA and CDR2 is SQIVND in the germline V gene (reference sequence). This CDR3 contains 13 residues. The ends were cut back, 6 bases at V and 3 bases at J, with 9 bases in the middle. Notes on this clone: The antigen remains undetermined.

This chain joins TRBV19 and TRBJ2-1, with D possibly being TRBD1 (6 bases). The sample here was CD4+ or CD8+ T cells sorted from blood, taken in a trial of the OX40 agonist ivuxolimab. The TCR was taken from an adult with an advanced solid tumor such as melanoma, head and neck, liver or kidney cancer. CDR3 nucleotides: TGTGCCAGTAGCCAGGACAGCTACAATGAGCAGTTCTTC. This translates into CASSQDSYNEQFF. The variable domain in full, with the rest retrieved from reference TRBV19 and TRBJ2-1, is DGGITQSPKYLFRKEGQNVTLSCEQNLNHDAMYWYRQDPGQGLRLIYYSQIVNDFQKGDIAEGYSVSREKKESFPLTVTSAQKNPTAFYLCASSQDSYNEQFFGPGTRLTVL.